One sample yielded the 8 T cell receptor beta chains listed below, sequenced in a study of OX40 agonist ivuxolimab in advanced cancers. Profiled with immunoSEQ multiplex PCR; TCRdb holds only in-frame clones, not every one. Among 43,000 or so clones, 88% were seen once, and the ten largest hold around 1%. The sequencing used CD4+ or CD8+ T cells sorted from blood, collected in a trial of the OX40 agonist ivuxolimab. The source is an adult with an advanced solid tumor such as melanoma, head and neck, liver or kidney cancer.

The chain uses TRBV5-1 and TRBJ1-5; weak D call: TRBD1 (5 bases). V shed 4 bases and J shed 4 bases, with 15 bases lying between them. CDR1 and CDR2 (germline): SGHRS, YFSETQ. The CDR3 is 15 amino acids. This chain's CDR3 is CASSVSGAGNQPQHF. In DNA, the CDR3 is TGCGCCAGCAGCGTGTCCGGGGCAGGTAATCAGCCCCAGCATTTT.

This sequence joins TRBV4-1 and TRBJ2-5, with D uncertain. The CDR3 loop spans 14 amino acids. CDR1 and CDR2 (germline): MGHRA, YSYEKL. V lost 1 base, J lost 1 base, and 7 bases lay in between. The CDR3 reads CASSQVQAQETQYF. For the CDR3, the DNA is TGCGCCAGCAGCCAAGTTCAGGCCCAAGAGACCCAGTACTTC.

The chain recombines TRBV30 with TRBJ2-5, with 8 nucleotides matching TRBD2. Germline V gene sequence: CDR1 GTSNPN, CDR2 SVGIG (reference sequence). There are 16 residues in the CDR3. V trimming: 1 base; J trimming: 4 bases; junction bases outside the gene matches: 11. CDR3: CAWSGGGGAGVETQYF. In DNA, the CDR3 is TGTGCCTGGAGTGGGGGCGGGGGAGCGGGAGTAGAGACCCAGTACTTC. The whole variable domain, filled in from reference TRBV30 and TRBJ2-5, reads SQTIHQWPATLVQPVGSPLSLECTVEGTSNPNLYWYRQAAGRGLQLLFYSVGIGQISSEVPQNLSASRPQDRQFILSSKKLLLSDSGFYLCAWSGGGGAGVETQYFGPGTRLLVL.

This rearrangement joins TRBV5-4 to TRBJ2-5, with 7 bases identical to TRBD2. Germline CDR1 and CDR2: SGHNT and YYREEE (reference sequence). Trimming took 3 bases from V and 2 from J; bases not matched to a gene: 7. This CDR3 has 15 residues. Written as DNA, the CDR3 is TGTGCCAGCAGCTCCCTAGCGGAGGAACAAGAGACCCAGTACTTC. Encoded protein: CASSSLAEEQETQYF.

This clone was counted a single time. The chain joins TRBV27 to TRBJ1-5; TRBD1 might be the D (6 bases). V gave up 6 bases and J gave up 2 bases, with 14 bases separating them. The CDR3 is 15 amino acids. The germline V gene has CDR1 MNHEY and CDR2 SMNVEV (reference sequence). The DNA for the CDR3 is TGTGCCAGCAGCCAAGGGGCAGGGGGCAATCAGCCCCAGCATTTT. Translated, it gives CASSQGAGGNQPQHF.

The chain links TRBV19 to TRBJ2-3; 15 bases map to TRBD2. V was clipped by 3 bases and J by 4 bases; unmatched bases: 2. This CDR3 region has 16 residues. CDR1 is LNHDA, CDR2 SQIVND, per germline (reference sequence). For the CDR3, the DNA is TGTGCCAGTAGTATCGGACTAGCGGGAGGGGCAGATACGCAGTATTTT. This translates into CASSIGLAGGADTQYF.

The chain couples TRBV7-2 to TRBJ2-7, with D hard to call. The V end was cut by 2 bases, the J end by 0 bases, with 5 bases between. The V gene's germline CDR1 is SGHTA and CDR2 FQGNSA. The CDR3 is 13 residues long. This chain's CDR3 is CASSLPSSYEQYF. The CDR3 bases are TGTGCCAGCAGCTTACCTAGCTCCTACGAGCAGTACTTC.

The chain has TRBV19 and TRBJ2-3; 8 bases are a match to TRBD1. The V gene end was trimmed by 3 bases and the J gene end by 0 bases; junction bases not matched to a gene: 14. The CDR3 runs 19 residues. Germline lookup yields CDR1 LNHDA and CDR2 SQIVND (reference sequence). The CDR3 nucleotides are TGTGCCAGTAGTATTAGGGGACAGGCGACACTCTCTAGCACAGATACGCAGTATTTT. Its protein is CASSIRGQATLSSTDTQYF. Full variable domain (outside the CDR3, taken from reference TRBV19 and TRBJ2-3): DGGITQSPKYLFRKEGQNVTLSCEQNLNHDAMYWYRQDPGQGLRLIYYSQIVNDFQKGDIAEGYSVSREKKESFPLTVTSAQKNPTAFYLCASSIRGQATLSSTDTQYFGPGTRLTVL.